This TCR beta chain was captured by sequencing in a study of identical twins. Everyone who donated was a healthy Caucasian. TCRdb processed the 5' RACE reads anew with MiXCR; each CDR3 protein has one entry. The sample shows 1.5 million to 2 million distinct CDR3 sequences, less than 40% of them seen only once. Trimming removed 10 bases at V and 4 bases at J, with 23 bases between. Germline CDR1 ENHRY, CDR2 SYGVKD. This CDR3 has 15 residues. The origin of this receptor is a newborn girl in good health. The sequenced sample consisted of cord blood. The V call is TRBV10-3, the J call TRBJ2-7; D tentatively fits TRBD1 or TRBD2 (6 bases each). CDR3: CATEPQGGRAYEQYF. DNA for the CDR3: TGTGCCACCGAGCCACAGGGAGGCAGGGCTTACGAGCAGTACTTC.